This TCR beta chain is from a study of blood T cells in healthy people across ages (dated by TCRdb to between 2014 and 2017). For the wider study: Template switching captured roughly one uniquely barcoded TCR beta cDNA molecule per two T cells in model experiments. Using deep sequencing normalized with unique cDNA molecular identifiers, the study measured how TCR beta repertoire diversity changes with age. Four age groups were formed from the donors: young (average about 17 years), middle-aged (less than 40), aged (62) and long-lived (about 75). Donors of different ages were randomly distributed across sequencing lanes to avoid experimental bias. Using the same blood draw, the study looked at two additional independent replicas of 1 million unique cDNA reads for two donors, one aged 18 to 30 and the other aged 80 or older.

Note on this clonotype: The clone's antigen remains unknown. Per-base quality was not reported, and no clone a single base away is much larger than it.

Library method: 5' RACE. Instrument on record: Illumina HiSeq 2500. The second PCR ran for roughly 7 to 11 cycles and used a J-beta primer mix along with a sample-barcoded 5' primer. A template-switch 5' adaptor carrying 12 random nucleotides introduced a unique molecular identifier onto each TCR beta cDNA molecule. At least 2.5 million CDR3-containing paired-end reads were obtained from each sample. First-strand cDNA synthesis was performed from all RNA using the Mint cDNA synthesis kit, with priming by a TRBC-specific oligonucleotide. Following uracil-DNA glycosylase treatment, all cDNA underwent a first 18-cycle PCR with the universal primers M1SS and BC2_uni_R. In the original analysis: Each sample was normalized by randomly selecting 1 million high-quality reads, each carrying a distinct molecular identifier. Reads with shared molecular identifiers were discarded instead of being binned into consensus sequences. MiTCR, with a Q25 quality threshold and the strictest error-elimination algorithm, was used for CDR3 identification, clonotype clustering and error correction. A nonparametric unseen species model with Euler transformation was used to estimate lower-bound total TCR beta diversity. Through fastp at Q25 and MiXCR, TCRdb rebuilt clones from the public reads, retaining in-frame beta chains. CDR3 protein sequences are deduplicated, and each keeps its most common genes and DNA. None of the V and J calls come from the authors' own analysis; TCRdb made them. The sample contains approximately 1.5 million distinct CDR3 sequences, almost 35% of them found a single time. Of the sample, 11% is held by the ten largest clones.

What the authors observed across the whole study: There was a strong correlation between observed TCR beta diversity and the percentage of naive T cells measured by flow cytometry. Observed TCR beta diversity per million T cells fell roughly linearly with age, and a significant reduction was already apparent by age around 39. The CMV infection status of donors was not known, potentially confounding age-related changes in expanded clonotypes. The long-lived group showed more naive CD4+ T cells, fewer expanded clones and increased TCR diversity than the aged group, suggesting age selection. Total diversity estimates from one million sequenced T cells were considered lower bounds and underestimates. Conclusive comparison of naive and antigen-experienced compartments was prevented by the profiling of bulk unsorted PBMCs.

The germline V and J ends show losses of 3 bases and 2 bases respectively, and no gene match explains 12 bases of the junction. The germline V gene (reference sequence) gives CDR1 as DFQATT and CDR2 as SNEGSKA. Measured from the cysteine to the phenylalanine, the CDR3 is 16 residues long. The CDR3 DNA has 48 bases and is translated from base 1. Systemically healthy Caucasian individuals from Russia, 39 in total and aged about 6 to 90 years, were included as donors. Each donor gave roughly 9.5 milliliters of peripheral blood, collected into EDTA-treated Vacutainer tubes. Ficoll-Paque density-gradient centrifugation was used to isolate PBMCs, with at least 7 million obtained per sample. Total RNA, at least 5 micrograms per sample, was extracted from PBMCs with Trizol reagent. Naive CD45RAhigh/CD27high T cell percentages were measured by flow cytometry on a PBMC aliquot from every donor.

The receptor was isolated from a woman younger than 45 in good health. The sequence is built from TRBV20-1 and TRBJ2-7; 8 central nucleotides agree with TRBD1. The sequenced sample consisted of blood. CDR3 region: CSARDRVLGATYEQYF. The DNA sequence is as follows: TGCAGTGCTAGGGACAGGGTCCTAGGGGCTACCTACGAGCAGTACTTC.